Each of the 27 T cell receptor beta chains below was sequenced from the same sample in a study of shared clonotypes between healthy human individuals. TCRdb's table, derived via immunoSEQ multiplex PCR, lists solely in-frame clones and lacks some. The sample includes millions of clones, over 85% of them seen just once. Source material: naive CD4+ T cells sorted from blood. Subset here: CD45RA+ positively selected. The receptors originated from a man between 18 and 35 years old in good health.

This clone appeared once. In nucleotides, the CDR3 is TGTGCCAGCAGCCCAAAAGAATCGTCCGAGCAGTACTTC. Translated, it gives CASSPKESSEQYF. The chain combines TRBV5-4 with TRBJ2-7; D remains ambiguous. CDR1 is SGHNT, CDR2 YYREEE, per germline (reference sequence). CDR3 length: 13 amino acids. V gave up 4 bases and J gave up 6 bases, with 14 bases separating them. The full variable domain, its missing parts supplied by reference TRBV5-4 and TRBJ2-7, is ETGVTQSPTHLIKTRGQQVTLRCSSQSGHNTVSWYQQALGQGPQFIFQYYREEENGRGNFPPRFSGLQFPNYSSELNVNALELDDSALYLCASSPKESSEQYFGPGTRLTVT.

This clone has just one count. This chain connects TRBV19 to TRBJ1-6, with D possibly being TRBD1 (6 bases). The CDR3 length is 14 residues. V lost 6 bases, J lost 7 bases, and 13 bases lay in between. CDR1 is LNHDA and CDR2 is SQIVND in the germline V gene (reference sequence). CDR3 sequence reads: CASRLTGWNSPLHF. The CDR3 DNA follows: TGTGCCAGTAGGTTGACAGGATGGAATTCACCCCTCCACTTT.

The V gene is TRBV21-1, the J gene TRBJ1-6. TRBV21-1 counts as a pseudogene. CDR3 length: 17 amino acids. CDR3 loop: CASSTLGAGANNSPLHF. CDR3 nucleotide sequence: TGTGCCAGCAGCACGCTAGGCGCCGGGGCGAATAATTCACCCCTCCACTTT.

The chain recombines TRBV30 with TRBJ2-5; D gene uncertain. The CDR3 extends over 14 amino acids. CDR1 and CDR2 (germline): GTSNPN, SVGIG (reference sequence). V lost 0 bases to trimming and J lost 5 bases, with 13 bases between them. The CDR3 nucleotides are TGTGCCTGGAGTGTAGGTCATCCTAAGGAGACCCAGTACTTC. Translating gives CAWSVGHPKETQYF.

The V and J genes are TRBV19 and TRBJ2-3; D assignment may be TRBD1 or TRBD2 (6 bases each). V was cut by 5 bases and J by 2 bases, with 11 bases left in between. The CDR3 has 14 amino acids. Germline V gene sequence: CDR1 LNHDA, CDR2 SQIVND (reference sequence). In nucleotides, the CDR3 is TGTGCCAGTAGTCCCGGGGGCTTCACAGATACGCAGTATTTT. Protein product: CASSPGGFTDTQYF.

The rearrangement joins TRBV11-2 to TRBJ2-7; D is uncertain. Germline V gives CDR1 SGHAT, CDR2 FQNNGV. V was pared by 4 bases and J by 0 bases, with 10 bases between. The CDR3 covers 14 residues. The CDR3 is CASSWQWDSYEQYF. The CDR3 coding sequence is TGTGCCAGCAGCTGGCAGTGGGACTCCTACGAGCAGTACTTC.

The chain recombines TRBV28 with TRBJ2-1, with 10 bases lining up with TRBD2. V lost 3 bases, J lost 0 bases, and 5 bases stayed unmatched. This CDR3 has 17 residues. Germline CDR1 MDHEN, CDR2 SYDVKM. DNA of the CDR3: TGTGCCAGCAGTTTCCTAGCGGGGGCGACCTCCTACAATGAGCAGTTCTTC. This gives the protein CASSFLAGATSYNEQFF.

CDR3 bases: TGTGCCAGCAGTTTTAGCGGGAGGGCAACAGATACGCAGTATTTT. Translated, it gives CASSFSGRATDTQYF. The chain employs TRBV2 and TRBJ2-3, with TRBD2 matching 11 bases. The germline V gene encodes CDR1 SNHLY and CDR2 FYNNEI. The junction had 4 bases not matched to a gene; V was cut back by 5 bases and J by 3 bases. The CDR3 loop spans 15 amino acids.

The chain is built from TRBV14 and TRBJ2-5, with D unclear. This CDR3 has 11 residues. V was clipped by 2 bases and J by 2 bases, with 0 bases between them. Germline V gene lookup returns CDR1 SGHDN and CDR2 FVKESK. CDR3 coding DNA: TGTGCCAGCAGCCAACAAGAGACCCAGTACTTC. Translating it yields CASSQQETQYF.

CDR3 protein: CAISLAGDPNEQFF. CDR3 coding DNA: TGTGCCATCAGCCTAGCGGGGGACCCCAATGAGCAGTTCTTC. The rearrangement links TRBV10-3 to TRBJ2-1, with 10 bases aligning to TRBD2. Germline V CDR1 and CDR2: ENHRY, SYGVKD. V shed 6 bases and J 6 bases; nucleotides not matched to a gene: 5. The CDR3 has 14 residues.

The V gene is TRBV19, the J gene TRBJ2-7; the D gene is possibly TRBD2 (7 bases). With 4 bases removed from V and 8 bases from J, the gap between germline ends came to 15 bases. There are 13 residues in the CDR3. The germline CDR1 and CDR2 sequences are LNHDA and SQIVND (reference sequence). The CDR3 is CASSTEGGLKQYF. Written as DNA, the CDR3 is TGTGCCAGTAGTACAGAGGGGGGGCTGAAGCAGTACTTC. Full variable domain (remainder filled in from reference TRBV19 and TRBJ2-7): DGGITQSPKYLFRKEGQNVTLSCEQNLNHDAMYWYRQDPGQGLRLIYYSQIVNDFQKGDIAEGYSVSREKKESFPLTVTSAQKNPTAFYLCASSTEGGLKQYFGPGTRLTVT.

This CDR3 is CAWSVSSGPPYEQYF. CDR3 DNA: TGTGCCTGGAGTGTAAGTAGCGGGCCGCCCTACGAGCAGTACTTC. The genes are TRBV30 and TRBJ2-5; TRBD2 agrees at 7 bases. The J call may not be correct, given that the DNA end is closer to TRBJ2-7. The CDR3 extends over 15 amino acids. The germline V gene encodes CDR1 GTSNPN and CDR2 SVGIG (reference sequence).

V usage is TRBV5-4 and J usage is TRBJ2-4; 9 bases are a match to TRBD1. Looked up from germline, CDR1 is SGHNT and CDR2 is YYREEE (reference sequence). The CDR3 spans 12 residues. V trimming: 0 bases; J trimming: 15 bases; junction bases outside the gene matches: 4. The CDR3 loop reads CASSLDRGQGYF. CDR3 DNA: TGTGCCAGCAGCTTGGATAGGGGACAGGGGTACTTC. The full variable domain, rest sourced from reference TRBV5-4 and TRBJ2-4, is ETGVTQSPTHLIKTRGQQVTLRCSSQSGHNTVSWYQQALGQGPQFIFQYYREEENGRGNFPPRFSGLQFPNYSSELNVNALELDDSALYLCASSLDRGQGYFGAGTRLSVL.

This chain joins TRBV6-6 and TRBJ2-1, with TRBD2 as a possible D gene (6 bases). The CDR3 length is 16 residues. The germline V gene encodes CDR1 MNHNY and CDR2 SVGAGI (reference sequence). V was pared by 4 bases and J by 0 bases, with 13 bases between. The CDR3 coding sequence is TGTGCCAGCAGTTTATCCGGGGGAAGCTCCTACAATGAGCAGTTCTTC. Protein sequence: CASSLSGGSSYNEQFF.

This clone appeared a single time. The chain carries TRBV7-9 and TRBJ2-7; 9 bases fit TRBD1. Germline CDR1 SEHNR, CDR2 FQNEAQ (reference sequence). V dropped 5 bases and J dropped 7; count of bases not matched to a gene: 12. This CDR3 has 15 amino acids. The CDR3 bases are TGTGCCAGCAGCCGATCCACCGGGACAGGGCTTGAGCAGTACTTC. Translation: CASSRSTGTGLEQYF.

Regarding this clone: Other DNA sequences in the same sample also yield this CDR3. The chain uses TRBV5-1 and TRBJ1-5; TRBD1 might be the D (5 bases). The CDR3 runs 15 residues. Trimming took off 0 bases at V and 1 base at J, with 8 bases between the two ends. Per the germline V gene, CDR1 is SGHRS and CDR2 is YFSETQ. Here the CDR3 DNA reads TGCGCCAGCAGCTTGGAATCAGGGAGCAATCAGCCCCAGCATTTT. Translation gives CASSLESGSNQPQHF.

V gene TRBV11-2 combines with J gene TRBJ2-7, with D perhaps TRBD1 (6 bases). CDR3 size: 16 residues. V lost 4 bases and J 2 bases, leaving 18 bases between the germline ends. CDR1 SGHAT and CDR2 FQNNGV come from the germline V gene. The CDR3, as DNA: TGTGCCAGCAGCTCAGGAAGGACAGTCTTTACCTACGAGCAGTACTTC. This translates into CASSSGRTVFTYEQYF. Supplemented by reference TRBV11-2 and TRBJ2-7, the full variable domain reads EAGVAQSPRYKIIEKRQSVAFWCNPISGHATLYWYQQILGQGPKLLIQFQNNGVVDDSQLPKDRFSAERLKGVDSTLKIQPAKLEDSAVYLCASSSGRTVFTYEQYFGPGTRLTVT.

For this clone: At the DNA level, this CDR3 is encoded by other sequences in the same sample as well. The gene calls are TRBV5-1 and TRBJ2-7, with 10 nucleotides matching TRBD2. This CDR3 has 14 amino acids. CDR1 and CDR2 (germline): SGHRS, YFSETQ. V shed 2 bases and J 2 bases; nucleotides not matched to a gene: 1. The CDR3 loop is CASSFSGGPYEQYF. CDR3 nucleotide sequence: TGCGCCAGCAGCTTTAGCGGGGGGCCCTACGAGCAGTACTTC.

This sequence joins TRBV10-1 and TRBJ1-5; TRBD1 aligns across 7 bases. The CDR3 is made up of 15 amino acids. CDR1 and CDR2 from the germline V gene are WNHNN and SYGVQD (reference sequence). V shed 0 bases, J shed 6 bases, and the junction held 5 bases outside the gene matches. The CDR3, as DNA: TGCGCCAGCAGTGAGTCGACAACAGGGGCTCAGCCCCAGCATTTT. This codes for CASSESTTGAQPQHF.

The J gene is TRBJ2-7, the V gene TRBV2; D may correspond to TRBD1 or TRBD2 (5 bases each). CDR1 and CDR2 (germline): SNHLY, FYNNEI. V was trimmed by 6 bases and J by 6 bases, leaving 15 bases between them. This CDR3 has 13 amino acids. The CDR3, as DNA: TGTGCCAGCAGCTTGGGACCCGCGAGCGAGCAGTACTTC. Translating it yields CASSLGPASEQYF.

V gene TRBV5-1 combines with J gene TRBJ2-1; TRBD2 matches 8 bases. Germline values: CDR1 SGHRS, CDR2 YFSETQ. The CDR3 loop spans 15 amino acids. The V and J ends lost 4 bases and 1 base, in that order; junction bases with no gene match: 4. CDR3 in DNA: TGCGCCAGCAGCAAACTAGCGGAGTCCTACAATGAGCAGTTCTTC. It specifies CASSKLAESYNEQFF.

The V gene is TRBV6-4, the J gene TRBJ1-2; D possibly corresponds to TRBD1 (6 bases). Germline-derived CDR1 and CDR2 are MRHNA and SNTAGT. Trimming stripped 8 bases from V and 8 bases from J, with 21 bases between. This CDR3 has 14 amino acids. This CDR3 reads CASAREQGLGGYTF. CDR3 DNA sequence: TGTGCCAGCGCCCGCGAACAGGGACTAGGGGGCTACACCTTC.

The V and J genes are TRBV29-1 and TRBJ1-5; TRBD1 might be the D (5 bases). Between the trimmed V and J ends, which lost 6 bases and 6 bases, there was a span of 15 bases. This CDR3 has 13 amino acids. Per germline, CDR1 SQVTM and CDR2 ANQGSEA. CDR3: CSVEILRGQPQHF. DNA of the CDR3: TGCAGCGTCGAGATTTTGAGGGGTCAGCCCCAGCATTTT.

This rearrangement joins TRBV20-1 to TRBJ1-2; D remains unclear. The CDR3 covers 11 residues. V was shortened by 2 bases and J by 3 bases, with 4 bases between the two germline ends. The germline gives CDR1 DFQATT, CDR2 SNEGSKA (reference sequence). CDR3 bases: TGCAGTGCTAGACCCGACTATGGCTACACCTTC. Protein product: CSARPDYGYTF.

The chain links TRBV4-3 to TRBJ1-1; D gene ambiguous. CDR3 size: 15 residues. V gave up 0 bases and J gave up 0 bases, with 8 bases separating them. Germline V gives CDR1 LGHNA, CDR2 YSLEER. This chain's CDR3 is CASSQDAGMNTEAFF. In nucleotides, the CDR3 is TGCGCCAGCAGCCAAGATGCAGGCATGAACACTGAAGCTTTCTTT.

CDR3 DNA sequence: TGTGCCAGCAGTGCCATGCCAGTTTATAGCAATCAGCCCCAGCATTTT. It codes for CASSAMPVYSNQPQHF. V is TRBV28 and J is TRBJ1-5; unclear D gene. CDR3 length equals 16 residues. Germline CDR1 and CDR2: MDHEN and SYDVKM. Deletions cut 5 bases from V and 0 bases from J, with 14 bases between.

This clone was observed a few times. V gene TRBV27 combines with J gene TRBJ1-6, with TRBD1 as a possible D gene (5 bases). The germline V and J ends were trimmed by 3 bases and 7 bases, with 10 bases remaining between them. CDR1 and CDR2 (germline): MNHEY, SMNVEV (reference sequence). The CDR3 runs 14 residues. The CDR3 bases are TGTGCCAGCAGTTTCGACAGCGAGAATTCACCCCTCCACTTT. This encodes CASSFDSENSPLHF.